This TCR beta chain was identified during a study of CD8 T cells in ankylosing spondylitis. Germline CDR1 reads SGHRS; CDR2 reads YFSETQ. J lost 0 bases, V lost 4 bases, and 6 bases had no gene match. The CDR3 has 17 amino acids. About this clonotype itself: Its antigen remains unidentified.

TCRdb fed the 5' RACE reads into MiXCR, producing one record per CDR3 protein. The sample lists roughly 130,000 distinct CDR3 sequences, approximately 13% occurring once. Study results and caveats: Clones linked to disease were reported to show significant enrichment in matched ankylosing spondylitis synovial fluid. Earlier studies detected some motif variants in reactive arthritis synovial fluid and blood. Made up of under ten highly homologous variants, a TCR beta motif appeared characteristic of ankylosing spondylitis blood.

V gene TRBV5-1 combines with J gene TRBJ2-6; 8 positions agree with TRBD1. The sequence derives from a female donor with ankylosing spondylitis or in good health (not recorded which). The specimen sequenced was blood, either unsorted or a sorted T cell fraction (not recorded which). The CDR3 DNA sequence: TGCGCCAGCAGCAAGGGACAGGCTCCCTCTGGGGCCAACGTCCTGACTTTC. It yields the protein CASSKGQAPSGANVLTF.